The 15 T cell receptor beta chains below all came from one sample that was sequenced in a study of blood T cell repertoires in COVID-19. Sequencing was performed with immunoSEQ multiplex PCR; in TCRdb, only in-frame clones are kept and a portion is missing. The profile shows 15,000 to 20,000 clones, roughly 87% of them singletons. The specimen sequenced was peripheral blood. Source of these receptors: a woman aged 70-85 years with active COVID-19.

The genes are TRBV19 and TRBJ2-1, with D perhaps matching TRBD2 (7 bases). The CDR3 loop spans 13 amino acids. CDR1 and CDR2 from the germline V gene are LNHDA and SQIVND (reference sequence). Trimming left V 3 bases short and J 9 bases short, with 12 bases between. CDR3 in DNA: TGTGCCAGTAGTATGGGGGGGCCCAGTGAGCAGTTCTTC. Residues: CASSMGGPSEQFF.

CDR3 bases: TGTGCCAGCAGTCAGGGACTTAACTATGGCTACACCTTC. It encodes CASSQGLNYGYTF. The chain uses TRBV6-2 or TRBV6-3 and TRBJ1-2; a possible D gene is TRBD1 (5 bases). The germline gives CDR1 MNHEY, CDR2 SVGEGT. Trimming cost V 5 bases and J 1 base, with 8 bases left between them. The CDR3 consists of 13 residues.

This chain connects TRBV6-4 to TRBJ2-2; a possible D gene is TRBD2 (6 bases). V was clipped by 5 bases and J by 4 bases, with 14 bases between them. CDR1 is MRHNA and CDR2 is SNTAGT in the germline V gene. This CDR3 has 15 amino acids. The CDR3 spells CASSSSGQRTGELFF. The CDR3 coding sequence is TGTGCCAGCAGTTCCAGCGGGCAACGCACCGGGGAGCTGTTTTTT.

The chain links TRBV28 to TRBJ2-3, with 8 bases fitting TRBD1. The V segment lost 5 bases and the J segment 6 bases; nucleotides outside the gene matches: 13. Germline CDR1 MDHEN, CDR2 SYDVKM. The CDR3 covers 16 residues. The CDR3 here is CASSTGTGYRTDTQYF. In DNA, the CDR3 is TGTGCCAGCAGTACCGGGACAGGCTACAGAACGGATACGCAGTATTTT.

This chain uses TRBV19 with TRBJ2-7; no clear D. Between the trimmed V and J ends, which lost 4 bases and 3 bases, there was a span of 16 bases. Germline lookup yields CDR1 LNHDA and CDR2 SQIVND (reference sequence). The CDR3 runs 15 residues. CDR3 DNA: TGTGCCAGTAGTACATCGATAGTGTTGTACTACGAGCAGTACTTC. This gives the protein CASSTSIVLYYEQYF.

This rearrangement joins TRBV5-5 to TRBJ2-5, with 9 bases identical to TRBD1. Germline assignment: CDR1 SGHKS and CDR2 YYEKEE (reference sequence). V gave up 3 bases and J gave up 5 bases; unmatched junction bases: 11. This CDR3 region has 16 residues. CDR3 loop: CASSSGTGQASETQYF. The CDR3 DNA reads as TGTGCCAGCAGCTCCGGGACAGGGCAGGCAAGTGAGACCCAGTACTTC.

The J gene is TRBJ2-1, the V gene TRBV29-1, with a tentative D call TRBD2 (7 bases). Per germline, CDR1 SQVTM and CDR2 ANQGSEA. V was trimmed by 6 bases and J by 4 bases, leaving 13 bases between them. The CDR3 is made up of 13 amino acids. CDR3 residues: CSVRGRGYNEQFF. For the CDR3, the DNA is TGCAGCGTACGGGGGAGGGGGTACAATGAGCAGTTCTTC.

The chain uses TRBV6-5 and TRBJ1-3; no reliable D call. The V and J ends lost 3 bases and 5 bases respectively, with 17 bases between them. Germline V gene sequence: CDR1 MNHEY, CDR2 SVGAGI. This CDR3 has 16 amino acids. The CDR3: CASSYSTQGSRNTIYF. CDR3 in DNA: TGTGCCAGCAGTTATTCGACACAAGGCTCCAGAAACACCATATATTTT.

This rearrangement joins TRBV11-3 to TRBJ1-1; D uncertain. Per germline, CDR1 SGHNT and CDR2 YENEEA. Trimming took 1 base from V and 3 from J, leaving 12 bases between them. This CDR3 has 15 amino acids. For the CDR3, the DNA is TGTGCCAGCAGCTTAGGGCCCTCAGATGACACTGAAGCTTTCTTT. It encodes CASSLGPSDDTEAFF.

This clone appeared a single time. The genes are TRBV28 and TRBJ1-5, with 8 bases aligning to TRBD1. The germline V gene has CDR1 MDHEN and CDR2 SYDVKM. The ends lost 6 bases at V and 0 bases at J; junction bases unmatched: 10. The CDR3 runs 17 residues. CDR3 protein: CASSRRTGRDSNQPQHF. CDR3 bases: TGTGCCAGCAGCCGAAGGACAGGGAGGGATAGCAATCAGCCCCAGCATTTT.

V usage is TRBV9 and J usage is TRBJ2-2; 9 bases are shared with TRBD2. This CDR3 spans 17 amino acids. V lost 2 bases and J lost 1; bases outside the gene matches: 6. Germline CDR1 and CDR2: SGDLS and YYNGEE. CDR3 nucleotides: TGTGCCAGCAGCGTCGGAGAGACTAGCGGGAACACCGGGGAGCTGTTTTTT. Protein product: CASSVGETSGNTGELFF.

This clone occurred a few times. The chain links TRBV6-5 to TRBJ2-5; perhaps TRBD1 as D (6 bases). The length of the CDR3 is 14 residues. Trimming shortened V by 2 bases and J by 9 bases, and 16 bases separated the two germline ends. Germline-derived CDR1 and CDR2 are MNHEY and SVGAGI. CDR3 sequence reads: CASSYRILPGAQYF. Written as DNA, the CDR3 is TGTGCCAGCAGTTACCGGATCCTACCAGGGGCCCAGTACTTC.

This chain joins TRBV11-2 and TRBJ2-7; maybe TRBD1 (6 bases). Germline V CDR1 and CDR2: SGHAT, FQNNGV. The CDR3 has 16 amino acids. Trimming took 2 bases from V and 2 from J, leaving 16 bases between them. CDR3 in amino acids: CASSLKQGVGPYEQYF. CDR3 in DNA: TGTGCCAGCAGCTTAAAACAGGGAGTAGGTCCCTACGAGCAGTACTTC.

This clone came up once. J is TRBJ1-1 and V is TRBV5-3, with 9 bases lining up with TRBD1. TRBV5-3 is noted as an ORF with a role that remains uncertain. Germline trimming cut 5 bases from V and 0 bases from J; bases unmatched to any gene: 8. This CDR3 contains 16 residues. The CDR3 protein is CARRPGTGSVNTEAFF. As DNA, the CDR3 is TGTGCCAGAAGACCCGGGACAGGGTCCGTGAACACTGAAGCTTTCTTT.

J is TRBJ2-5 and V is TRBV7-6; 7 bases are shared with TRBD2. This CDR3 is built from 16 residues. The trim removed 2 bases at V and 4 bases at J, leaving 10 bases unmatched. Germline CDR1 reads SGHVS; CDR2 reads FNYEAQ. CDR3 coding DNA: TGTGCCAGCAGCTTACGTGGCGGGAGAGCAGGAGAGACCCAGTACTTC. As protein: CASSLRGGRAGETQYF.